This passage covers 22 T cell receptor beta chains from one sample sequenced in a study of identical twins. TCRdb passed the 5' RACE reads through MiXCR, listing each CDR3 protein once. The repertoire holds about 450,000 distinct CDR3 sequences, with roughly 18% as singletons. Sequenced input: naive T cells sorted from blood. The receptors here all came from a man aged 45-65 years in good health.

The chain carries TRBV7-8 and TRBJ2-1, with 10 bases lining up with TRBD2. Germline CDR1 SGHVS, CDR2 FQNEAQ. V gave up 5 bases and J gave up 7 bases; unmatched junction bases: 11. The CDR3 sequence is 16 residues long. CDR3 residues: CASSVNPSGGMNEQFF. For the CDR3, the DNA is TGTGCCAGCAGCGTGAACCCTAGCGGGGGTATGAATGAGCAGTTCTTC.

Written as DNA, the CDR3 is TGCGCCAGCAGCGGGGGGACCACGAATTACAATGAGCAGTTCTTC. The encoded protein is CASSGGTTNYNEQFF. The gene calls are TRBV5-1 and TRBJ2-1; D might be TRBD2 (6 bases). V was clipped by 4 bases and J by 4 bases, with 15 bases between them. Germline V gives CDR1 SGHRS, CDR2 YFSETQ. The CDR3 runs 15 residues.

The chain employs TRBV12-3 or TRBV12-4 and TRBJ1-2; 9 nucleotides match TRBD1. V lost 4 bases, J lost 5 bases, and 5 bases stayed unmatched. The CDR3 contains 14 residues. This CDR3 is CASSSHGQGYGYTF. As DNA, the CDR3 is TGTGCCAGCAGTTCCCATGGACAGGGGTATGGCTACACCTTC.

V gene TRBV27 combines with J gene TRBJ2-7; a weak D match, TRBD2 (5 bases). V lost 3 bases to trimming and J lost 7 bases, with 19 bases between them. Germline assignment: CDR1 MNHEY and CDR2 SMNVEV (reference sequence). This CDR3 has 15 amino acids. CDR3 protein: CASSLSGISPREQYF. For the CDR3, the DNA is TGTGCCAGCAGTTTGTCCGGGATCTCCCCGAGGGAGCAGTACTTC.

V is TRBV7-9 and J is TRBJ2-3; 8 bases align to TRBD1. The V gene end was trimmed by 5 bases and the J gene end by 6 bases; junction bases not matched to a gene: 10. The germline V gene encodes CDR1 SEHNR and CDR2 FQNEAQ (reference sequence). This CDR3 region has 15 residues. The chain's CDR3 is CASSLGQGREDTQYF. The CDR3 DNA reads as TGTGCCAGCAGCCTAGGACAGGGCCGCGAGGATACGCAGTATTTT. Full variable domain (remainder filled in from reference TRBV7-9 and TRBJ2-3): DTGVSQNPRHKITKRGQNVTFRCDPISEHNRLYWYRQTLGQGPEFLTYFQNEAQLEKSRLLSDRFSAERPKGSFSTLEIQRTEQGDSAMYLCASSLGQGREDTQYFGPGTRLTVL.

V gene TRBV5-1 combines with J gene TRBJ2-7; D may correspond to TRBD1 or TRBD2 (7 bases each). V was pared by 4 bases and J by 5 bases, with 19 bases between. This CDR3 has 15 amino acids. The germline V gene encodes CDR1 SGHRS and CDR2 YFSETQ. CDR3 loop: CASSPRQGGVHEQYF. CDR3 DNA: TGCGCCAGCAGCCCCCGACAGGGAGGGGTGCACGAGCAGTACTTC.

This chain joins TRBV7-2 and TRBJ1-1, with 9 bases that match TRBD1. CDR1 and CDR2 from the germline V gene are SGHTA and FQGNSA. J lost 0 bases, V lost 8 bases, and 7 bases had no gene match. This CDR3 is built from 15 residues. The CDR3 here is CASAPDRGLNTEAFF. The CDR3 DNA sequence: TGTGCCAGCGCTCCGGACAGGGGATTGAACACTGAAGCTTTCTTT.

In its sample, this clonotype was seen many times. The genes are TRBV6-2 or TRBV6-3 and TRBJ2-7; possibly TRBD1 for D (6 bases). V was cut by 9 bases and J by 3 bases, with 15 bases left in between. CDR3 length equals 13 residues. CDR1 is MNHEY and CDR2 is SVGEGT in the germline V gene. DNA of the CDR3: TGTGCCAGTAAACCCAGGGGAAGCTACGAGCAGTACTTC. Protein: CASKPRGSYEQYF.

The chain carries TRBV28 and TRBJ2-1; the D gene is possibly TRBD1 (5 bases). Per germline, CDR1 MDHEN and CDR2 SYDVKM. This CDR3 has 13 residues. The germline V and J ends were trimmed by 6 bases and 7 bases, with 13 bases remaining between them. The CDR3 region is CASRRAPGNEQFF. The CDR3 nucleotides read TGTGCCAGCAGGCGAGCACCAGGGAATGAGCAGTTCTTC.

This clonotype was counted a few times. The chain couples TRBV28 to TRBJ2-4; tentative D call: TRBD2 (6 bases). The CDR3 has 13 amino acids. CDR1 MDHEN and CDR2 SYDVKM come from the germline V gene. V was shortened by 6 bases and J by 7 bases, with 13 bases between the two germline ends. CDR3 residues: CASRTEGWNIQYF. CDR3 bases: TGTGCCAGCAGAACGGAGGGATGGAACATTCAGTACTTC.

This clonotype was recorded a few times. The V gene is TRBV7-9, the J gene TRBJ2-1; TRBD2 agrees at 7 bases. Germline values: CDR1 SEHNR, CDR2 FQNEAQ (reference sequence). The ends lost 1 base at V and 3 bases at J; junction bases unmatched: 3. The CDR3 length is 15 residues. The CDR3 sequence is CASSLVGTNYNEQFF. CDR3 DNA sequence: TGTGCCAGCAGCTTAGTCGGGACTAACTACAATGAGCAGTTCTTC.

V and J are TRBV15 and TRBJ2-7; D unresolved. V lost 5 bases to trimming and J lost 2 bases, with 13 bases between them. Germline V CDR1 and CDR2: LNHNV, YYDKDF (reference sequence). This CDR3 region has 14 residues. The CDR3 DNA reads as TGTGCCACCAGCGACGGATCTGTGCCCTACGAGCAGTACTTC. It yields the protein CATSDGSVPYEQYF.

This clonotype was detected many times. V usage is TRBV6-1 and J usage is TRBJ2-7, with 7 bases that match TRBD2. From germline, CDR1 is MNHNS and CDR2 SASEGT. The CDR3 has 13 amino acids. Trimming took 11 bases from V and 5 from J; bases not matched to a gene: 12. CDR3 residues: CAGGGSRAHEQYF. The DNA of the CDR3 is TGTGCCGGGGGAGGGAGCAGGGCCCACGAGCAGTACTTC.

This clonotype came up a few times. This chain uses TRBV20-1 with TRBJ2-1; D is perhaps TRBD2 (5 bases). Per the germline V gene, CDR1 is DFQATT and CDR2 is SNEGSKA (reference sequence). V was cut by 0 bases and J by 5 bases, with 11 bases left in between. The CDR3 consists of 14 residues. Here the CDR3 DNA reads TGCAGTGCTAGAGATCCTCGGGGTCACAATGAGCAGTTCTTC. Residues: CSARDPRGHNEQFF.

This clonotype was seen many times. The chain couples TRBV6-1 to TRBJ2-7, with 14 bases that match TRBD2. Losses at the gene ends were 8 bases for V and 2 bases for J; bases not matched to a gene: 11. Germline V gene lookup returns CDR1 MNHNS and CDR2 SASEGT. The CDR3 runs 17 residues. CDR3 DNA: TGTGCCAGCCGGCCGGGACTAGCGGGAGTTTCCCCCTACGAGCAGTACTTC. Translation: CASRPGLAGVSPYEQYF.

V gene TRBV7-9 combines with J gene TRBJ2-2; D is perhaps TRBD1 or TRBD2 (5 bases each). The germline V gene has CDR1 SEHNR and CDR2 FQNEAQ (reference sequence). The CDR3 is 16 residues long. V was cut by 4 bases and J by 1 base, with 13 bases left in between. The CDR3: CASSYAGTENTGELFF. The CDR3 DNA reads TGTGCCAGCAGCTACGCCGGGACGGAGAACACCGGGGAGCTGTTTTTT.

The chain links TRBV20-1 to TRBJ2-3; 13 nucleotides align to TRBD2. The CDR3 totals 16 residues. Per germline, CDR1 DFQATT and CDR2 SNEGSKA (reference sequence). J gave up 6 bases and V 3 bases, and 9 bases lay outside the gene matches. The CDR3 here is CSASILAGGPIDTQYF. The CDR3 DNA sequence: TGCAGTGCTAGTATACTAGCGGGAGGGCCAATTGATACGCAGTATTTT.

This clonotype has a count of ten or more. The gene calls are TRBV4-3 and TRBJ1-6; no reliable D call. V was cut by 0 bases and J by 5 bases, with 8 bases left in between. CDR3 length: 15 amino acids. Germline V gene data show CDR1 as LGHNA and CDR2 as YSLEER. CDR3 sequence: CASSQEGSDNSPLHF. As DNA, the CDR3 is TGCGCCAGCAGCCAAGAGGGCAGCGATAATTCACCCCTCCACTTT.

This clonotype was seen ten or more times. The chain employs TRBV4-2 and TRBJ1-6, with TRBD1 identical over 9 bases. The CDR3 sequence is 16 residues long. Germline CDR1 and CDR2: LGHNA and YNFKEQ. The V segment lost 4 bases and the J segment 9 bases; nucleotides outside the gene matches: 10. CDR3 in amino acids: CASSPSAQGAVSPLHF. The CDR3 nucleotides read TGTGCCAGCAGCCCAAGTGCACAGGGGGCAGTTTCACCCCTCCACTTT.

This clonotype was detected a few times. The V call is TRBV5-1, the J call TRBJ2-2; 8 nucleotides align to TRBD1. Germline V CDR1 and CDR2: SGHRS, YFSETQ. Trimming removed 8 bases from V and 6 bases from J; junction bases left unmatched: 6. This CDR3 spans 13 amino acids. The CDR3 nucleotides read TGCGCCAGGGTCGACAGGGGTCCCGGGGAGCTGTTTTTT. Protein product: CARVDRGPGELFF.

The chain combines TRBV12-3 or TRBV12-4 with TRBJ2-2, with 7 bases matching TRBD2. The CDR3 is 15 residues long. V shed 6 bases, J shed 3 bases, and the junction held 7 bases outside the gene matches. The CDR3 spells CASRLSGAHTGELFF. The CDR3 DNA sequence: TGTGCCAGCAGGCTAAGCGGGGCCCACACCGGGGAGCTGTTTTTT.

This clonotype was recorded at least ten times. The chain has TRBV7-2 and TRBJ2-3, with 8 positions matching TRBD1. CDR1 is SGHTA, CDR2 FQGNSA, per germline. This CDR3 has 15 residues. The V gene end was trimmed by 6 bases and the J gene end by 2 bases; junction bases not matched to a gene: 7. The CDR3 sequence is CASRPPGQDTDTQYF. The DNA of the CDR3 is TGTGCCAGCAGGCCACCGGGACAGGACACAGATACGCAGTATTTT.